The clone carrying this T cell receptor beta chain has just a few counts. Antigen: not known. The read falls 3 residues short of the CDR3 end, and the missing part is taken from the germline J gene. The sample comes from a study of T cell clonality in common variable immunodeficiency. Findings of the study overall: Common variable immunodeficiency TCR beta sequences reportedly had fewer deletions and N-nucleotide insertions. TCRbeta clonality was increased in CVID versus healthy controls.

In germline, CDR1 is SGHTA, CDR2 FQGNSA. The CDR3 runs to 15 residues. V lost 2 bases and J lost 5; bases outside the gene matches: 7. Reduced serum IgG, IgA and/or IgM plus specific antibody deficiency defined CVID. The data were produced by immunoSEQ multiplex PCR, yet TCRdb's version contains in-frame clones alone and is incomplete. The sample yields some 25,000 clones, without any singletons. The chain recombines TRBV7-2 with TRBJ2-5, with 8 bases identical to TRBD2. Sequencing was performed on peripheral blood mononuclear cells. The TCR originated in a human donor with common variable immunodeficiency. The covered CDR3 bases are TGTGCCAGCAGCTTAAGGAGCGGGGGTGATGAGACC. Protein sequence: CASSLRSGGDET. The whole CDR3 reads CASSLRSGGDETQYF. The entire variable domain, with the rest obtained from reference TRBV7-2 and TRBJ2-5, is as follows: GAGVSQSPSNKVTEKGKDVELRCDPISGHTALYWYRQSLGQGLEFLIYFQGNSAPDKSGLPSDRFSAERTGGSVSTLTIQRTQQEDSAVYLCASSLRSGGDETQYFGPGTRLLVL.